These 3 T cell receptor beta chains were all obtained from the same sample, sequenced in a study of human T cells and chemical hapten exposure. Time point reported: pre-sensitization, week 0. Treatment defined: therapeutic diphenylcyclopropenone sensitization with weekly scalp DPC. MiXCR, run by TCRdb on the RACE reads, gives a single entry per CDR3 protein. Among roughly 60,000 distinct CDR3 sequences listed, around 6.6% were seen once. This sample comprised whole blood, obtained in connection with sensitization to the hapten diphenylcyclopropenone (DPC). The origin of the receptors is a woman aged 25 to 39 with alopecia areata. Some clones in this sample may be carry-over from other donors' samples.

This clonotype was seen repeatedly, ten times or more. V gene TRBV28 combines with J gene TRBJ2-5; D call uncertain. Trimming pared 7 bases from V and 6 bases from J, leaving 18 bases between. Germline CDR1 and CDR2: MDHEN and SYDVKM. CDR3 length: 14 residues. The CDR3 nucleotides read TGTGCCAGCATCTCCGGGCCAACCGGACAGACCCAGTACTTC. It yields the protein CASISGPTGQTQYF.

This clonotype has a count of ten or more. The gene calls are TRBV7-2 and TRBJ1-1; no firm D call. CDR1 and CDR2 from the germline V gene are SGHTA and FQGNSA. The CDR3 is made up of 14 amino acids. V lost 5 bases to trimming and J lost 2 bases, with 12 bases between them. The CDR3 reads CASSPQRVNTEAFF. CDR3 sequence (DNA): TGTGCCAGCAGCCCCCAGCGTGTTAACACTGAAGCTTTCTTT.

This clonotype was found once. Since a much larger clone is just one base distant, this may be a read error. The genes are TRBV6-2 or TRBV6-3 and TRBJ1-1, with D possibly matching TRBD1 (6 bases). The CDR3 contains 14 residues. Germline V gene data show CDR1 as MNHEY and CDR2 as SVGEGT. The CDR3 coding sequence is TGTGCCGGCAGCCCACAGGGTTTTGGCCCTGAAGCTTTCTTT. Translation gives CAGSPQGFGPEAFF.